The clone carrying this TCR beta chain was counted only a few times. This record belongs to a study of human T cells and chemical hapten exposure. About the research overall: After 6 days, upper back 0.01% DPC patch tests were scored.

The library put unique molecular identifiers onto individual cDNA molecules. In the original workflow: Samples held a median of around 100,000 TCRs, range 23,224–690,600. TCRdb recomputed calls from the RACE reads with MiXCR, one row per CDR3 protein. The V and J calls shown here were made by TCRdb, not taken from the authors' results. This table has approximately 160,000 distinct CDR3 sequences, about 30% appearing once. The CDR3 totals 16 residues. The V gene lost 3 bases and the J gene lost 2 bases, with 17 bases spanning the gap. The germline gives CDR1 DFQATT, CDR2 SNEGSKA (reference sequence). Time point noted: patch test 3, about 24 weeks after DPC sensitization. As to treatment: therapeutic diphenylcyclopropenone sensitization with weekly scalp DPC.

The source of this sequence is a young woman with alopecia areata. Some clones in this sample may be carry-over from other donors' samples. This sample comprised whole blood, obtained in connection with sensitization to the hapten diphenylcyclopropenone (DPC). The V gene is TRBV20-1, the J gene TRBJ2-4; possibly TRBD1 or TRBD2 for D (6 bases each). Written as DNA, the CDR3 is TGCAGTGCTAGTCCGTCGGGGGCGGTTTCCAAAAACATTCAGTACTTC. Its translation is CSASPSGAVSKNIQYF.